The 2 T cell receptor beta chains presented below share a single source sample, sequenced in a study of blood T cell repertoires in COVID-19. Profiled with immunoSEQ multiplex PCR; TCRdb holds only in-frame clones, not every one. Of roughly 210,000 clones detected, around 84% appear once; the ten largest clones hold about 10%. Sequences were obtained from peripheral blood. These receptors all come from a woman older than 75 with COVID-19, enrolled during active disease.

This clone was seen only once. The V and J genes are TRBV24-1 and TRBJ2-1; 9 bases agree with TRBD1. V lost 5 bases, J lost 6 bases, and 10 bases stayed unmatched. There are 16 residues in the CDR3. The germline V gene has CDR1 KGHDR and CDR2 SFDVKD. The CDR3 coding sequence is TGTGCCACCAGTGCCCCCGAGGGACAGGGAATCAATGAGCAGTTCTTC. It codes for CATSAPEGQGINEQFF.

The chain carries TRBV7-3 and TRBJ2-1; 11 nucleotides match TRBD2. CDR1 SGHTA and CDR2 FQGTGA come from the germline V gene. V gave up 5 bases and J gave up 8 bases; unmatched junction bases: 8. This CDR3 has 15 residues. In DNA form, the CDR3 reads TGTGCCAGCAGCGCGCTAGCGGGGGGTGTTTATGAGCAGTTCTTC. This sequence encodes CASSALAGGVYEQFF.